This T cell receptor (beta chain) stems from a study of shared clonotypes between healthy human individuals. To note about this clone: Its cognate antigen is unknown.

The method was immunoSEQ multiplex PCR; TCRdb's version includes in-frame clones alone and lacks a portion of them. The table shows over a million clones, with approximately 68% occurring only once. Germline V gene data show CDR1 as MNHNS and CDR2 as SASEGT. V was clipped by 6 bases and J by 3 bases, with 5 bases between them. This CDR3 spans 11 amino acids. Regarding the study as a whole: Clonotype sharing among donors likely depends on sequencing depth. For sorted subsets, rarefaction showed incomplete sequencing despite large depth. Memory subsets generally showed lower estimated richness than naive subsets. There were few donors, and this limited the genetic and exposure-history diversity represented.

The sequencing sample was made of memory CD4+ T cells sorted from blood. Subset meaning: CD45RA-negative fraction. The TCR sequence derives from a man aged 18-30 years in good health. This chain links TRBV6-1 with TRBJ1-2; D is undetermined. The CDR3 spells CASSRYYGYTF. CDR3 bases: TGTGCCAGCAGCCGGTACTATGGCTACACCTTC.